These 26 T cell receptor beta chains were all obtained from the same sample, sequenced in a study of T cell changes during pregnancy in multiple sclerosis. TCRdb's table, derived via immunoSEQ multiplex PCR, lists solely in-frame clones and lacks some. The data hold 74,000 or so clones, with approximately 90% observed a single time. The source material was CD4+ T cells from peripheral blood mononuclear cells, sampled before pregnancy. The receptors were sampled from a female donor with multiple sclerosis, enrolled in a pregnancy study.

The rearrangement uses TRBV5-4 and TRBJ2-5; D possibly corresponds to TRBD2 (6 bases). The CDR3 runs 17 residues. The V end lost 0 bases, the J end lost 5 bases, and 20 bases lay between the germline ends. Germline V gene data show CDR1 as SGHNT and CDR2 as YYREEE (reference sequence). CDR3 sequence reads: CASSLAGSGTLRETQYF. The CDR3 coding sequence is TGTGCCAGCAGCTTGGCCGGGAGTGGGACCCTCCGGGAGACCCAGTACTTC.

The chain combines TRBV5-6 with TRBJ1-2; a weak D match, TRBD1 (6 bases). Germline V lookup: CDR1 SGHDT, CDR2 YYEEEE. V gave up 6 bases and J gave up 0 bases, with 12 bases separating them. CDR3 length equals 14 residues. This chain's CDR3 is CASTPGAANYGYTF. The CDR3 DNA follows: TGTGCCAGCACCCCAGGGGCAGCTAACTATGGCTACACCTTC.

The chain joins TRBV6-5 to TRBJ1-2; possibly TRBD1 for D (5 bases). Deletions cut 5 bases from V and 3 bases from J, with 13 bases between. The germline V gene has CDR1 MNHEY and CDR2 SVGAGI. The CDR3 runs 14 residues. The CDR3 loop is CASSLQASDYGYTF. CDR3 in DNA: TGTGCCAGCAGTCTACAGGCGTCCGACTATGGCTACACCTTC.

The rearrangement joins TRBV28 to TRBJ1-3; D is uncertain. The CDR3 is 15 amino acids. The germline CDR1 and CDR2 sequences are MDHEN and SYDVKM. The V gene lost 8 bases and the J gene lost 0 bases, with 14 bases spanning the gap. The CDR3, as DNA: TGTGCCAGCGCGGCGGGCGGTCTCTCTGGAAACACCATATATTTT. Protein: CASAAGGLSGNTIYF.

The CDR3 sequence: CASSETGDGANVLTF. The CDR3 DNA reads TGTGCCAGCAGTGAAACAGGGGACGGGGCCAACGTCCTGACTTTC. The rearrangement uses TRBV2 and TRBJ2-6; 7 bases align to TRBD1. CDR1 is SNHLY and CDR2 is FYNNEI in the germline V gene. Trimming cost V 2 bases and J 4 bases; bases outside gene matches: 2. The CDR3 runs 15 residues.

The table lists this clone with a few counts. The J gene is TRBJ1-1, the V gene TRBV9; D is ambiguous. Germline V gives CDR1 SGDLS, CDR2 YYNGEE. Trimming removed 4 bases at V and 0 bases at J, with 10 bases between. CDR3 length: 14 amino acids. CDR3 amino acids: CASSTRPVNTEAFF. DNA of the CDR3: TGTGCCAGCAGCACGAGGCCGGTGAACACTGAAGCTTTCTTT.

This clone was detected once. This chain joins TRBV25-1 and TRBJ2-7; possible D gene TRBD2, 5 bases. Germline values: CDR1 MGHDK, CDR2 SYGVNS. With 6 bases removed from V and 6 bases from J, the gap between germline ends came to 9 bases. There are 11 residues in the CDR3. Written as DNA, the CDR3 is TGTGCCAGCAGGTTTGAGGGCGAGCAGTACTTC. Translation gives CASRFEGEQYF.

The chain recombines TRBV5-5 with TRBJ1-4; the D is unclear. Trimming took 5 bases from V and 6 from J, leaving 17 bases between them. CDR3 length: 15 amino acids. Germline CDR1 and CDR2: SGHKS and YYEKEE (reference sequence). CDR3 bases: TGTGCCAGCAGGGAGGGTCGGCCTCGTGATGAAAAACTGTTTTTT. This codes for CASREGRPRDEKLFF.

This clone came up once. The rearrangement joins TRBV2 to TRBJ1-2, with D possibly being TRBD1 (6 bases). Trimming removed 5 bases at V and 5 bases at J, with 12 bases between. Germline V gene lookup returns CDR1 SNHLY and CDR2 FYNNEI. This CDR3 is 13 amino acids long. The CDR3 loop reads CASSRDRWYGYTF. In nucleotides, the CDR3 is TGTGCCAGCAGTAGAGACAGGTGGTATGGCTACACCTTC. Drawing the rest from reference TRBV2 and TRBJ1-2, the complete variable domain is EPEVTQTPSHQVTQMGQEVILRCVPISNHLYFYWYRQILGQKVEFLVSFYNNEISEKSEIFDDQFSVERPDGSNFTLKIRSTKLEDSAMYFCASSRDRWYGYTFGSGTRLTVV.

The chain recombines TRBV15 with TRBJ2-7; D might be TRBD2 (5 bases). CDR1 and CDR2 from the germline V gene are LNHNV and YYDKDF (reference sequence). CDR3 length equals 13 residues. The germline V and J ends were trimmed by 0 bases and 4 bases, with 7 bases remaining between them. The chain's CDR3 is CATSRDPGYEQYF. CDR3 DNA sequence: TGTGCCACCAGCAGAGATCCGGGATACGAGCAGTACTTC.

The gene calls are TRBV14 and TRBJ2-6; D ambiguous. The CDR3 length is 16 residues. The germline V and J ends were trimmed by 0 bases and 0 bases, with 6 bases remaining between them. CDR1 and CDR2 (germline): SGHDN, FVKESK. This chain's CDR3 is CASSQETPSGANVLTF. CDR3 coding DNA: TGTGCCAGCAGCCAAGAAACACCCTCTGGGGCCAACGTCCTGACTTTC.

J is TRBJ2-3 and V is TRBV27; TRBD2 matches 8 bases. CDR3 size: 15 residues. The germline gives CDR1 MNHEY, CDR2 SMNVEV (reference sequence). Trimming at V came to 4 bases and at J to 2 bases, leaving 5 bases not matched to a gene. CDR3 bases: TGTGCCAGCAGTTCCATAGCGGGGTACACAGATACGCAGTATTTT. It codes for CASSSIAGYTDTQYF.

This chain connects TRBV5-4 to TRBJ1-1, with TRBD1 identical over 7 bases. This CDR3 contains 15 residues. Germline V gives CDR1 SGHNT, CDR2 YYREEE (reference sequence). V lost 6 bases and J lost 1; bases outside the gene matches: 9. CDR3 sequence (DNA): TGTGCCAGCACCTTTGGACAGGCAAGGAACACTGAAGCTTTCTTT. Translation gives CASTFGQARNTEAFF.

V usage is TRBV5-4 and J usage is TRBJ1-4; TRBD1 matches at 9 bases. Trimming took 4 bases from V and 11 from J; bases not matched to a gene: 6. CDR3 length equals 13 residues. Per germline, CDR1 SGHNT and CDR2 YYREEE (reference sequence). This chain's CDR3 is CASSRDREEKLFF. The CDR3 DNA sequence: TGTGCCAGCAGCAGGGACAGGGAAGAGAAACTGTTTTTT.

CDR3 sequence: CASSTRQKIQETQYF. The CDR3 region has the DNA TGTGCCAGTAGTACTAGACAGAAGATCCAAGAGACCCAGTACTTC. The V gene is TRBV19, the J gene TRBJ2-5; possible D gene TRBD1, 5 bases. The V gene's germline CDR1 is LNHDA and CDR2 SQIVND (reference sequence). This CDR3 is built from 15 residues. V was shortened by 4 bases and J by 1 base, with 13 bases between the two germline ends.

This chain links TRBV9 with TRBJ2-2, with D tentatively TRBD1 (5 bases). CDR1 is SGDLS, CDR2 YYNGEE, per germline. The CDR3 is 16 amino acids. Trimming removed 3 bases at V and 4 bases at J, with 16 bases between. In nucleotides, the CDR3 is TGTGCCAGCAGCGGGGGCGGCCAGTTTGGCACCGGGGAGCTGTTTTTT. It codes for CASSGGGQFGTGELFF.

The chain uses TRBV5-1 and TRBJ2-7; maybe TRBD2 (5 bases). V lost 4 bases, J lost 2 bases, and 16 bases lay in between. This CDR3 is built from 15 residues. Germline values: CDR1 SGHRS, CDR2 YFSETQ. This CDR3 is CASSTGLVQAYEQYF. CDR3 nucleotides: TGCGCCAGCAGCACCGGACTCGTTCAAGCCTACGAGCAGTACTTC.

CDR3 residues: CASSLGQHQPQHF. In DNA form, the CDR3 reads TGTGCCAGCAGCTTAGGACAGCATCAGCCCCAGCATTTT. The chain joins TRBV11-1 to TRBJ1-5; D might be TRBD1 (5 bases). CDR3 size: 13 residues. V lost 1 base, J lost 5 bases, and 6 bases lay in between. The germline V gene encodes CDR1 SGHAT and CDR2 FQDESV (reference sequence).

V and J are TRBV19 and TRBJ1-1; D not resolved. With 9 bases removed from V and 3 bases from J, the gap between germline ends came to 17 bases. This CDR3 spans 14 amino acids. Germline assignment: CDR1 LNHDA and CDR2 SQIVND (reference sequence). CDR3 region: CASRRNAVDTEAFF. The CDR3 nucleotides read TGTGCCAGCAGACGGAATGCGGTGGACACTGAAGCTTTCTTT.

V and J are TRBV7-3 and TRBJ2-3, with 9 nucleotides matching TRBD1. CDR3 length: 14 amino acids. V shed 4 bases, J shed 6 bases, and the junction held 5 bases outside the gene matches. Germline CDR1 is SGHTA and CDR2 is FQGTGA. CDR3 DNA sequence: TGTGCCAGCAGCTCAACAGGGGGCTCGGATACGCAGTATTTT. Its translation: CASSSTGGSDTQYF.

The chain recombines TRBV7-9 with TRBJ2-3; D is possibly TRBD2 (5 bases). The CDR3 has 17 amino acids. Between the trimmed V and J ends, which lost 1 base and 0 bases, there was a span of 14 bases. Looked up from germline, CDR1 is SEHNR and CDR2 is FQNEAQ (reference sequence). The DNA of the CDR3 is TGTGCCAGCAGCTTAGGATTATCGGGGTCTAGCACAGATACGCAGTATTTT. Translating gives CASSLGLSGSSTDTQYF.

In this sample, this clone turned up a few times. The rearrangement links TRBV5-1 to TRBJ1-1; the match to TRBD1 covers 8 bases. In germline, CDR1 is SGHRS, CDR2 YFSETQ. The CDR3 spans 14 residues. V dropped 4 bases and J dropped 1; count of bases not matched to a gene: 3. The CDR3 spells CASSNDRGNTEAFF. CDR3 in DNA: TGCGCCAGCAGCAACGACAGGGGGAACACTGAAGCTTTCTTT.

The rearrangement links TRBV28 to TRBJ1-4; TRBD1 aligns across 8 bases. J gave up 6 bases and V 6 bases, and 12 bases lay outside the gene matches. The CDR3 has 16 residues. CDR1 MDHEN and CDR2 SYDVKM come from the germline V gene. Here the CDR3 DNA reads TGTGCCAGCAGCACAGGGGGTGGAGGGTTAGATGAAAAACTGTTTTTT. Encoded protein: CASSTGGGGLDEKLFF.

J is TRBJ1-2 and V is TRBV18; D gene uncertain. Germline loops: CDR1 KGHSH, CDR2 LQKENI. The CDR3 is 16 amino acids. Trimming took off 3 bases at V and 0 bases at J, with 14 bases between the two ends. CDR3 sequence (DNA): TGTGCCAGCTCACCTAGATACCGACTCTCTAACTATGGCTACACCTTC. Encoded protein: CASSPRYRLSNYGYTF. The full variable domain, its missing parts supplied by reference TRBV18 and TRBJ1-2, is NAGVMQNPRHLVRRRGQEARLRCSPMKGHSHVYWYRQLPEEGLKFMVYLQKENIIDESGMPKERFSAEFPKEGPSILRIQQVVRGDSAAYFCASSPRYRLSNYGYTFGSGTRLTVV.

The chain uses TRBV2 and TRBJ2-3; 8 positions agree with TRBD1. The trim removed 6 bases at V and 2 bases at J, leaving 7 bases unmatched. The CDR3 extends over 15 amino acids. Germline-derived CDR1 and CDR2 are SNHLY and FYNNEI. The CDR3 sequence: CASRIGQGDTDTQYF. CDR3 sequence (DNA): TGTGCCAGCAGAATTGGACAGGGAGACACAGATACGCAGTATTTT.

The rearrangement joins TRBV6-5 to TRBJ1-5; D is possibly TRBD1 (6 bases). The CDR3 sequence is 14 residues long. Per germline, CDR1 MNHEY and CDR2 SVGAGI. The V end lost 5 bases, the J end lost 3 bases, and 11 bases lay between the germline ends. In DNA form, the CDR3 reads TGTGCCAGCAGTACCGACAGGTTCAATCAGCCCCAGCATTTT. Its protein product is CASSTDRFNQPQHF.